Following are 11 T cell receptor beta chains from one sample sequenced in a study of blood T cell repertoires in COVID-19 (dated by TCRdb to the early 2020s). To prepare the library, the immunoSEQ multiplex PCR assay was applied. TCRdb took this table from immuneACCESS and kept in-frame rearrangements with V and J called. Such tables lack part of the clones; where checked against another copy, unresolved V genes explain under half of the gap, and the rest is unexplained. The table for this sample lists about 130,000 clones; around 70% of them were counted only once. Of the sample, more than 5% is held by the ten largest clones. The sequencing input was peripheral blood. Receptor source: a man aged 60 to 75 with acute or convalescent COVID-19.

This chain links TRBV2 with TRBJ2-2; 7 nucleotides align to TRBD1. V was clipped by 8 bases and J by 1 base; unmatched bases: 4. The CDR3 spans 14 residues. CDR1 and CDR2 from the germline V gene are SNHLY and FYNNEI. Written as DNA, the CDR3 is TGTGCCAGCCAAAGACAGGGGAACACCGGGGAGCTGTTTTTT. Translation: CASQRQGNTGELFF.

This rearrangement joins TRBV11-3 to TRBJ2-1; weak D call: TRBD1 (5 bases). The CDR3 runs 16 residues. The germline V and J ends were trimmed by 5 bases and 7 bases, with 21 bases remaining between them. CDR1 is SGHNT and CDR2 is YENEEA in the germline V gene. In DNA, the CDR3 is TGTGCCAGCAGCCAACTCAAGGGGCCCCGTTGGAATGAGCAGTTCTTC. This sequence encodes CASSQLKGPRWNEQFF.

The chain joins TRBV5-1 to TRBJ2-7, with a tentative D call TRBD1 (7 bases). The CDR3 extends over 15 amino acids. Germline loops: CDR1 SGHRS, CDR2 YFSETQ. The germline V and J ends were trimmed by 3 bases and 1 base, with 14 bases remaining between them. CDR3 sequence: CASSSGRDSSYEQYF. The DNA for the CDR3 is TGCGCCAGCAGCTCTGGGCGGGACAGTTCCTACGAGCAGTACTTC.

In its sample, this clone was seen once. The CDR3 DNA reads as TGTGCCAGCAGCAACGAATGGGCTAGCGAGCAGTTCTTC. Translated: CASSNEWASEQFF. The J gene is TRBJ2-1, the V gene TRBV6-6; tentative D call: TRBD2 (5 bases). Germline lookup yields CDR1 MNHNY and CDR2 SVGAGI (reference sequence). The CDR3 is 13 amino acids. V was clipped by 6 bases and J by 10 bases, with 16 bases between them.

This clone was seen a single time. The chain couples TRBV18 to TRBJ2-7, with a tentative D call TRBD1 (6 bases). V was trimmed by 2 bases and J by 7 bases, leaving 18 bases between them. CDR1 is KGHSH and CDR2 is LQKENI in the germline V gene. CDR3 length: 15 residues. CDR3 in amino acids: CASSPTGTQDREQYF. CDR3 in DNA: TGTGCCAGCTCACCAACCGGGACACAAGATAGGGAGCAGTACTTC. Complete variable domain (other parts from reference TRBV18 and TRBJ2-7): NAGVMQNPRHLVRRRGQEARLRCSPMKGHSHVYWYRQLPEEGLKFMVYLQKENIIDESGMPKERFSAEFPKEGPSILRIQQVVRGDSAAYFCASSPTGTQDREQYFGPGTRLTVT.

This clone was recorded a few times. The rearrangement links TRBV5-1 to TRBJ2-5, with a possible D match to TRBD2 (5 bases). The CDR3 covers 15 residues. CDR1 and CDR2 (germline): SGHRS, YFSETQ. V lost 0 bases, J lost 1 base, and 10 bases lay in between. The CDR3 DNA follows: TGCGCCAGCAGCTTGGGTTCGGGGTTCCAAGAGACCCAGTACTTC. It specifies CASSLGSGFQETQYF.

The V call is TRBV7-9, the J call TRBJ2-3; 10 bases agree with TRBD1. With 5 bases clipped from V and 5 bases from J, the junction kept 4 bases outside the gene matches. Germline V CDR1 and CDR2: SEHNR, FQNEAQ (reference sequence). This CDR3 has 14 amino acids. CDR3 sequence (DNA): TGTGCCAGCAGCCGGACAGGGGGTATAGATACGCAGTATTTT. Its protein product is CASSRTGGIDTQYF.

The rearrangement uses TRBV5-6 and TRBJ2-2; D gene unclear. Trimming shortened V by 10 bases and J by 7 bases, and 14 bases separated the two germline ends. The CDR3 spans 12 residues. Germline CDR1 and CDR2: SGHDT and YYEEEE. This CDR3 reads CASRPSVGELFF. The CDR3 DNA is TGTGCCTCACGCCCAAGCGTCGGGGAGCTGTTTTTT.

This sequence joins TRBV29-1 and TRBJ2-1; no reliable D call. CDR3 length: 12 amino acids. CDR1 is SQVTM and CDR2 is ANQGSEA in the germline V gene. Trimming pared 0 bases from V and 10 bases from J, leaving 10 bases between. As DNA, the CDR3 is TGCAGCGTTGAAGATTCCAGAACCGAGCAGTTCTTC. The encoded protein is CSVEDSRTEQFF.

This clone was observed a single time. The J gene is TRBJ2-7, the V gene TRBV3-1 (or the pseudogene TRBV3-2); the D gene is possibly TRBD2 (5 bases). This CDR3 has 13 amino acids. CDR1 is LGHDT, CDR2 YNNKEL, per germline (reference sequence). V lost 4 bases to trimming and J lost 3 bases, with 10 bases between them. DNA of the CDR3: TGTGCCAGCAGCCTTCCGGGGTACTACGAGCAGTACTTC. Its translation: CASSLPGYYEQYF.

The rearrangement joins TRBV30 to TRBJ1-1; no definite D call. The CDR3 runs to 14 residues. Germline assignment: CDR1 GTSNPN and CDR2 SVGIG (reference sequence). V was trimmed by 2 bases and J by 6 bases, leaving 16 bases between them. CDR3 DNA: TGTGCCTGGAGTCAAACGGACTCGGGCGCTGAAGCTTTCTTT. Translated: CAWSQTDSGAEAFF.